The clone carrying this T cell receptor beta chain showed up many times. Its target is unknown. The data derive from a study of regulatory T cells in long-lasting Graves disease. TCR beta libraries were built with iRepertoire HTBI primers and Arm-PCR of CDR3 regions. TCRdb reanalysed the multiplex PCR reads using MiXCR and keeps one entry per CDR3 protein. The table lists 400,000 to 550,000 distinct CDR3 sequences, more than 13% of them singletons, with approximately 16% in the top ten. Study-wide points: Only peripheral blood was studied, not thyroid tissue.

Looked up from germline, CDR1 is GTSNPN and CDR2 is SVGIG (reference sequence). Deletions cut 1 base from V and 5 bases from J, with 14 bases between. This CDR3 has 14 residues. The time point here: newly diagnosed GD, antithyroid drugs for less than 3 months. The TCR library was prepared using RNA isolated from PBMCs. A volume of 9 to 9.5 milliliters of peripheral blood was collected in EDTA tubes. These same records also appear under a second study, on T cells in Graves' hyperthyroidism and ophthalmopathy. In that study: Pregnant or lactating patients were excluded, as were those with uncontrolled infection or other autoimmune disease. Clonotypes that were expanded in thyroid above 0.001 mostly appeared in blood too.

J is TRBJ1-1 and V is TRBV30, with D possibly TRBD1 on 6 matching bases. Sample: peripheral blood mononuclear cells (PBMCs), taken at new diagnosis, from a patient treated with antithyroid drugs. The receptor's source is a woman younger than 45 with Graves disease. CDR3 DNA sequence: TGTGCCTGGAGTGGGGACACAAGGGGAACTGAAGCTTTCTTT. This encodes CAWSGDTRGTEAFF.